The text below deals with one T cell receptor (beta chain). Its matching antigen is unknown. These data originate in a study of OX40 agonist ivuxolimab in advanced cancers. About the study: Every 2 weeks, ivuxolimab was infused into the patients intravenously at between 0.01 and 10 mg/kg. Study-wide results and limits: Both CD4+ and CD8+ T cell populations in blood had undergone clonal expansion by week 6 at 0.1 to 3.0 mg/kg. Specificity for antigen went undetermined in the expanded peripheral T cells. On average, a greater number of expanded clones characterised CD8+ T cells relative to CD4+.

Generated by immunoSEQ multiplex PCR, the TCRdb table keeps only in-frame clones and is missing some. In the table there are more than 95,000 clones, 85% to 95% of which are singletons. The CDR3 runs to 16 residues. J was trimmed by 4 bases and V by 3 bases; bases with no gene match: 7. The germline V gene has CDR1 SGHTA and CDR2 FQGTGA. The clonotype was recovered from an adult with an advanced solid tumor such as melanoma, head and neck, liver or kidney cancer. This chain joins TRBV7-3 and TRBJ2-3; 10 bases agree with TRBD2. The sequences come from CD4+ or CD8+ T cells sorted from blood, collected in a trial of the OX40 agonist ivuxolimab. DNA for the CDR3: TGTGCCAGCAGCTTGACTAGCGGGCTGTTCGCAGATACGCAGTATTTT. This sequence encodes CASSLTSGLFADTQYF.